These 18 T cell receptor beta chains came from one sample sequenced in a study of T cells expressing NK-cell markers. Reanalyzing the 5' RACE reads, TCRdb keeps one entry per CDR3 protein, without DNA. The sample's table shows more than 250,000 distinct CDR3 sequences. The specimen was blood T cells: a sorted CD56 or NKG2C T cell subset, CD4+ or CD8+ T cells, or bulk PBMC T cells (not recorded which). All receptors derive from a man younger than 35 in good health.

V and J are TRBV30 and TRBJ2-3; TCRdb calls TRBD1, which cannot be checked without DNA. Looked up from germline, CDR1 is GTSNPN and CDR2 is SVGIG (reference sequence). The CDR3 has 16 residues. CDR3 residues: CAWIGMGQGDLDTQYF.

This chain connects TRBV18 to TRBJ1-6; TCRdb calls TRBD1, which cannot be checked without DNA. Germline loops: CDR1 KGHSH, CDR2 LQKENI. The CDR3 covers 13 residues. The CDR3 loop reads CASSRDRGSSLHF.

The chain recombines TRBV4-1 with TRBJ2-5. In germline, CDR1 is MGHRA, CDR2 YSYEKL. CDR3 length: 15 residues. This CDR3 is CASSYGVIKTETQYF.

V gene TRBV6-1 combines with J gene TRBJ1-3; the D call of TRBD1 rests on TCRdb alone, since no DNA is present to check it. The CDR3 is 14 amino acids. From germline, CDR1 is MNHNS and CDR2 SASEGT. The CDR3 region is CASSRDQAGNTIYF.

V usage is TRBV6-2 or TRBV6-3 and J usage is TRBJ2-1; TCRdb's assignment of TRBD2 cannot be checked, as there is no DNA. This CDR3 region has 14 residues. Per the germline V gene, CDR1 is MNHEY and CDR2 is SVGEGT. CDR3 amino acids: CASRASGSFSEQFF.

This chain links TRBV20-1 with TRBJ2-1; absent DNA, TCRdb's TRBD1 call cannot be checked. This CDR3 has 15 amino acids. From germline, CDR1 is DFQATT and CDR2 SNEGSKA (reference sequence). The CDR3 here is CSASRQLRDSDEQFF.

V usage is TRBV27 and J usage is TRBJ1-6; TCRdb returns TRBD1, unconfirmable since there is no DNA. The germline V gene has CDR1 MNHEY and CDR2 SMNVEV (reference sequence). The CDR3 loop spans 15 amino acids. Here the CDR3 reads CASRVLTGTNSPLHF.

CDR3: CASSHRQGSVPEQFF. This chain joins TRBV7-2 and TRBJ2-1; the D gene TCRdb calls, TRBD1, cannot be checked with no DNA. From germline, CDR1 is SGHTA and CDR2 FQGNSA. The CDR3 has 15 amino acids.

V and J are TRBV5-1 and TRBJ2-1; TCRdb's D call of TRBD2 is untestable without DNA. This CDR3 spans 15 amino acids. CDR1 SGHRS and CDR2 YFSETQ come from the germline V gene. CDR3 amino acids: CASSLERARNNEQFF.

CDR3 sequence reads: CSARLAGGLNTEAFF. The rearrangement uses TRBV20-1 and TRBJ1-1; TCRdb reports TRBD1, a call that lacks DNA to check it against. Germline V gene data show CDR1 as DFQATT and CDR2 as SNEGSKA (reference sequence). The CDR3 length is 15 residues.

The rearrangement uses TRBV18 and TRBJ1-5. The CDR3 totals 13 residues. The germline V gene has CDR1 KGHSH and CDR2 LQKENI. The CDR3 protein is CASSTKPNQPQHF.

This chain connects TRBV29-1 to TRBJ2-5; TCRdb's D call, TRBD2, is unchecked because there is no DNA. The CDR3 runs to 15 residues. Germline assignment: CDR1 SQVTM and CDR2 ANQGSEA. Here the CDR3 reads CSVVHRRAEGETQYF.

The chain uses TRBV5-4 and TRBJ2-5; without DNA, the TCRdb call of TRBD1 cannot be checked. Germline-derived CDR1 and CDR2 are SGHNT and YYREEE (reference sequence). CDR3 length equals 14 residues. The CDR3: CASSFGEGQETQYF.

The chain links TRBV7-8 to TRBJ2-1; TCRdb indicates TRBD2, and absent DNA this call remains unverified. This CDR3 has 16 amino acids. Per the germline V gene, CDR1 is SGHVS and CDR2 is FQNEAQ. The CDR3 sequence is CASSFPRSREGNEQFF.

This sequence joins TRBV7-2 and TRBJ2-3; checking the TCRdb D call of TRBD1 is not possible without DNA. The CDR3 runs 16 residues. Germline V gene data show CDR1 as SGHTA and CDR2 as FQGNSA. The CDR3 sequence is CASSPFDRAFADTQYF.

This rearrangement joins TRBV20-1 to TRBJ1-5; the D call of TRBD1 rests on TCRdb alone, since no DNA is present to check it. This CDR3 region has 14 residues. Germline V gene sequence: CDR1 DFQATT, CDR2 SNEGSKA (reference sequence). The CDR3 spells CSARATGINQPQHF.

This chain uses TRBV12-3 or TRBV12-4 with TRBJ2-7; TCRdb's assignment of TRBD1 cannot be checked, as there is no DNA. The CDR3 contains 14 residues. The CDR3 sequence is CASSRPGQVGEQYF.

The CDR3 region is CASSLEELAGVSDNEQFF. The chain couples TRBV5-1 to TRBJ2-1; TCRdb lists TRBD2, though no DNA is available to test this call. The CDR3 is 18 amino acids. Germline V lookup: CDR1 SGHRS, CDR2 YFSETQ.